This T cell receptor (beta chain) was sequenced during a study of a mutant IDH1 vaccine in newly diagnosed glioma. Study at large: Patients, over weeks 1, 3, 5, 7, 11, 15, 19 and 23, received a total of eight vaccinations.

Indicated time point: week 11, during vaccination. Doses of 300 ug of mutant IDH1 20-mer peptide were given with topical imiquimod. V gave up 4 bases and J gave up 1 base; unmatched junction bases: 0. CDR3 size: 14 residues. CDR1 is MNHEY, CDR2 SMNVEV, per germline (reference sequence). Study-level results: Of all patients, around 93% showed vaccine-induced immune responses. Top-clonotype changes in peripheral T cells seemed unrelated to pseudoprogression.

For this clone: Its target is unknown.

The repertoire was sequenced with immunoSEQ multiplex PCR; TCRdb's copy has only in-frame clones and lacks some. Of 30,000 to 45,000 clones listed, approximately 80% are singletons. This chain joins TRBV27 and TRBJ1-4, with 7 positions matching TRBD1. Sequenced material: peripheral blood mononuclear cells (PBMCs), taken from a glioma patient whose treatment included an IDH1 peptide vaccine. The TCR sequence derives from a woman aged 30 to 39 with glioma. Some clones in this sample may be carry-over from other donors' samples. The CDR3 DNA follows: TGTGCCAGCAGTTGGACAGGAACTAATGAAAAACTGTTTTTT. Protein: CASSWTGTNEKLFF.